This T cell receptor beta chain is from a study of blood T cell repertoires in COVID-19. CDR1 is SGHVS, CDR2 FNYEAQ, per germline. The CDR3 length is 12 residues. The ends lost 5 bases at V and 14 bases at J; junction bases unmatched: 9. Clinical histories supplied by participants themselves formed the basis of cohort assignment. Clones were sequenced by immunoSEQ multiplex PCR, and TCRdb holds only the in-frame ones, with some missing. The repertoire includes about 380,000 clones, approximately 90% of them detected once, and roughly 1.2% sits in the top ten. Sequencing was performed on PBMCs or T cells enriched from blood (not recorded which). The chain joins TRBV7-6 to TRBJ1-2; 9 bases align to TRBD1. The TCR comes from a woman between 18 and 29 years old who had recovered from COVID-19. CDR3 DNA: TGTGCCAGCAGCCCACCACAGGGGGCGAAGACCTTC. Its translation: CASSPPQGAKTF.